A single sample gave rise to the 9 T cell receptor beta chains below, sequenced in a study of OX40 agonist ivuxolimab in advanced cancers. The protocol was immunoSEQ multiplex PCR, while the TCRdb copy is restricted to in-frame clones and leaves out a portion. Seen here are roughly 23,000 clones, about 83% observed once, and the top ten hold over 25%. The sequencing used CD4+ or CD8+ T cells sorted from blood, collected in a trial of the OX40 agonist ivuxolimab. These TCRs come from an adult with an advanced solid tumor such as melanoma, head and neck, liver or kidney cancer.

This clone was counted a single time. The J gene is TRBJ2-1, the V gene TRBV7-6, with D tentatively TRBD2 (5 bases). Trimming left V 5 bases short and J 4 bases short, with 18 bases between. This CDR3 is 16 amino acids long. From germline, CDR1 is SGHVS and CDR2 FNYEAQ. The CDR3 sequence is CASSRASGRVYNEQFF. The CDR3 region has the DNA TGTGCCAGCAGCCGAGCAAGTGGGCGGGTTTACAATGAGCAGTTCTTC.

This chain uses TRBV9 with TRBJ2-5; 8 bases match TRBD2. The CDR3 extends over 17 amino acids. V shed 4 bases and J 1 base; nucleotides not matched to a gene: 12. The germline V gene encodes CDR1 SGDLS and CDR2 YYNGEE. For the CDR3, the DNA is TGTGCCAGCAGCCCTCATACCGGCGGGGGGCCCCAAGAGACCCAGTACTTC. Amino acid sequence: CASSPHTGGGPQETQYF.

The CDR3 reads CASSSSVFGNQETQYF. The CDR3 region has the DNA TGTGCCAGCAGCTCGAGCGTGTTTGGCAACCAAGAGACCCAGTACTTC. The rearrangement links TRBV7-9 to TRBJ2-5; D uncertain. The CDR3 runs to 16 residues. The V gene lost 4 bases and the J gene lost 0 bases, with 15 bases spanning the gap. Germline CDR1 and CDR2: SEHNR and FQNEAQ (reference sequence). The full variable domain, in which reference TRBV7-9 and TRBJ2-5 provide the parts outside the CDR3, is DTGVSQNPRHKITKRGQNVTFRCDPISEHNRLYWYRQTLGQGPEFLTYFQNEAQLEKSRLLSDRFSAERPKGSFSTLEIQRTEQGDSAMYLCASSSSVFGNQETQYFGPGTRLLVL.

The gene calls are TRBV27 and TRBJ2-5; 9 positions agree with TRBD2. Per the germline V gene, CDR1 is MNHEY and CDR2 is SMNVEV (reference sequence). This CDR3 comprises 13 residues. With V trimmed by 4 bases and J by 3 bases, 0 bases remained unmatched. The CDR3, as DNA: TGTGCCAGCAGTTGGACTAGCGAAGAGACCCAGTACTTC. Residues: CASSWTSEETQYF.

This clone was found a few times. The chain recombines TRBV7-3 with TRBJ2-2; D might be TRBD2 (5 bases). The CDR3 sequence is 13 residues long. Trimming cost V 5 bases and J 6 bases, with 10 bases left between them. Per germline, CDR1 SGHTA and CDR2 FQGTGA. CDR3 region: CASSPGGAGELFF. DNA of the CDR3: TGTGCCAGCAGCCCAGGAGGTGCCGGGGAGCTGTTTTTT.

V is TRBV6-1 and J is TRBJ2-3; D might be TRBD2 (6 bases). The CDR3 spans 13 residues. Trimming shortened V by 5 bases and J by 2 bases, and 8 bases separated the two germline ends. The germline gives CDR1 MNHNS, CDR2 SASEGT. This CDR3 reads CASSRTNTDTQYF. CDR3 nucleotides: TGTGCCAGCAGTCGGACTAACACAGATACGCAGTATTTT.

This chain uses TRBV5-6 with TRBJ2-5, with D perhaps TRBD2 (5 bases). Germline CDR1 and CDR2: SGHDT and YYEEEE. V lost 5 bases to trimming and J lost 1 base, with 15 bases between them. The CDR3 totals 15 residues. The CDR3 is CASSIIAGSQETQYF. CDR3 DNA sequence: TGTGCCAGCAGTATTATCGCGGGCAGCCAAGAGACCCAGTACTTC.

The rearrangement uses TRBV5-6 and TRBJ2-7; D is tentatively TRBD1 or TRBD2 (6 bases each). Trimming removed 0 bases at V and 3 bases at J, with 16 bases between. Germline CDR1 is SGHDT and CDR2 is YYEEEE. The CDR3 extends over 16 amino acids. CDR3 sequence reads: CASSLAGAGPIYEQYF. The CDR3 nucleotides read TGTGCCAGCAGCTTGGCGGGGGCAGGGCCAATCTACGAGCAGTACTTC. Supplemented by reference TRBV5-6 and TRBJ2-7, the full variable domain reads DAGVTQSPTHLIKTRGQQVTLRCSPKSGHDTVSWYQQALGQGPQFIFQYYEEEERQRGNFPDRFSGHQFPNYSSELNVNALLLGDSALYLCASSLAGAGPIYEQYFGPGTRLTVT.

This chain links TRBV25-1 with TRBJ2-7; D is unresolved. The CDR3 extends over 14 amino acids. Germline V lookup: CDR1 MGHDK, CDR2 SYGVNS. Trimming shortened V by 6 bases and J by 2 bases, and 14 bases separated the two germline ends. The CDR3 here is CASSDRAGAYEQYF. DNA for the CDR3: TGTGCCAGCAGCGATAGGGCAGGAGCCTACGAGCAGTACTTC.